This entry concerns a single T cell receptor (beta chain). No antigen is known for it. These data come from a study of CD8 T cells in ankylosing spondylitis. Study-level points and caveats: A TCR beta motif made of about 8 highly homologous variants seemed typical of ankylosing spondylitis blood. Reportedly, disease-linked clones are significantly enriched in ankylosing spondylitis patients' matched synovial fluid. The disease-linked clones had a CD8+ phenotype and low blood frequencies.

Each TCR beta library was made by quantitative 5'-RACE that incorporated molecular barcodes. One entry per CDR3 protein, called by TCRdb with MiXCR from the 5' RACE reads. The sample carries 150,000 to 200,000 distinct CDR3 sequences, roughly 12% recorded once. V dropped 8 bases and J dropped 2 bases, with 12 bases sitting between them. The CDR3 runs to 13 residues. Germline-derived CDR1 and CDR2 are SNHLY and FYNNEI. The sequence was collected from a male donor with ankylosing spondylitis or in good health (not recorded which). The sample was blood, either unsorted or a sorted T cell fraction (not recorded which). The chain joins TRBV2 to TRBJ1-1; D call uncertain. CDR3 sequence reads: CASEELVNTEAFF. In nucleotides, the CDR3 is TGTGCCAGCGAGGAATTAGTTAACACTGAAGCTTTCTTT. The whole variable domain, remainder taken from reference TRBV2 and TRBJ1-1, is EPEVTQTPSHQVTQMGQEVILRCVPISNHLYFYWYRQILGQKVEFLVSFYNNEISEKSEIFDDQFSVERPDGSNFTLKIRSTKLEDSAMYFCASEELVNTEAFFGQGTRLTVV.